The rows below give T cell receptor beta chains drawn from one sample of a study of identical twins. MiXCR was run by TCRdb on the 5' RACE reads, yielding one entry per CDR3 protein. The table shows 400,000 to 500,000 distinct CDR3 sequences, with roughly 20% occurring only once. The material sequenced was naive T cells sorted from blood. Every receptor here comes from a man in his fifties or sixties in good health. The CDR3 runs from the conserved cysteine through the conserved F or W. The order of the fields is J gene, V gene, D gene, clone size, CDR3 DNA, CDR3 protein. D genes are given only for firm matches. The size field is filled for only some rows; it gives once, few, many or a size class.

TRBJ1-1 | TRBV9 | . | many | TGTGCCAGCAGCGTGAGGGTAGAGGACACTGAAGCTTTCTTT | CASSVRVEDTEAFF
TRBJ1-2 | TRBV4-2 | . | few | TGTGCCAGCAGCCAAGGGGAGAGAGATGGCTACACCTTC | CASSQGERDGYTF
TRBJ2-5 | TRBV2 | . | . | TGTGCCAGCAGTGAATGGCTCGGGTACCAGACCCAGTACTTC | CASSEWLGYQTQYF
TRBJ2-3 | TRBV27 | TRBD2 | few | TGTGCCAGCTATACCACTAGCGGGGGGGCGGATACGCAGTATTTT | CASYTTSGGADTQYF
TRBJ1-5 | TRBV7-5 | . | few | . | CISVPEAHKFTGFNQPQHF
TRBJ2-7 | TRBV6-5 | TRBD2 | few | TGTGCCAGCAGTTACGACGGCGGGAGAGATGTCTACGAGCAGTACTTC | CASSYDGGRDVYEQYF
TRBJ1-4 | TRBV15 | TRBD1 | . | TGTGCCACCAGCCCCAGAAGTAGACAGGGGGCCGGAAAACTGTTTTTT | CATSPRSRQGAGKLFF
TRBJ2-2 | TRBV11-2 | TRBD2 | . | TGTGCCAGCAGCAGAAGGACTAGCGGGAGTAGCGTGGCCGGGGAGCTGTTTTTT | CASSRRTSGSSVAGELFF
TRBJ2-3 | TRBV28 | TRBD2 | few | TGTGCCAGCAGAAGAATAGCGGGAGGGTCGGGGACAGATACGCAGTATTTT | CASRRIAGGSGTDTQYF
TRBJ2-1 | TRBV20-1 | . | . | TGCAGTGCTCCCCCGGCCGGCAGGGGGGCCTACAATGAGCAGTTCTTC | CSAPPAGRGAYNEQFF
TRBJ2-5 | TRBV5-1 | . | many | TGCGCCAGCAGCTTGGCCCAAGCTTGGGGCGCAGAGACCCAGTACTTC | CASSLAQAWGAETQYF
TRBJ2-6 | TRBV4-1 | TRBD2 | . | TGCGCCAGCAGCCCCGGGGAGGGCTTTGGGGCCAACGTCCTGACTTTC | CASSPGEGFGANVLTF
TRBJ2-1 | TRBV20-1 | . | many | TGCAGTGCTAGAGAATTTGGGCAGATCTACAATGAGCAGTTCTTC | CSAREFGQIYNEQFF
TRBJ2-7 | TRBV29-1 | TRBD1 | many | TGCAGCGCTGGGGACAGGCGGTACGAGCAGTACTTC | CSAGDRRYEQYF
TRBJ2-2 | TRBV6-5 | TRBD2 | many | TGTGCCAGCAGAACTCGGGGGGGCTCCGGGGAGCTGTTTTTT | CASRTRGGSGELFF
TRBJ2-1 | TRBV7-8 | . | . | TGTGCCAGCAGCTTTGGGACGGTCCACAATGAGCAGTTCTTC | CASSFGTVHNEQFF
TRBJ2-7 | TRBV4-3 | TRBD2 | many | TGCGCCAGCAGCCAGGGGACTAGCGGGACCTACGAGCAGTACTTC | CASSQGTSGTYEQYF
TRBJ1-1 | TRBV6-2/TRBV6-3 | . | . | TGTGCCAGCAGTATTGGGTGGGACGGCCCCATGAACACTGAAGCTTTCTTT | CASSIGWDGPMNTEAFF
TRBJ2-5 | TRBV28 | . | medium-sized | TGTGCCAGCAGTTTTTGGGGGCCCTGGGAGACCCAGTACTTC | CASSFWGPWETQYF
TRBJ2-5 | TRBV5-1 | TRBD2 | . | TGCGCCAGCAGCTACGGCGAGGGACTAGCGGGTCAGTACCAAGAGACCCAGTACTTC | CASSYGEGLAGQYQETQYF
TRBJ2-3 | TRBV10-3 | . | many | TGTGCCATCAGTGAACAACTAGTGACAGATACGCAGTATTTT | CAISEQLVTDTQYF
TRBJ1-6 | TRBV25-1 | . | few | TGTGCCAGCAGTGAATTTGGACAGCGGTCACCCCTCCACTTT | CASSEFGQRSPLHF
TRBJ2-1 | TRBV20-1 | . | few | TGCAGTGCTAAGGGTCACGCGCTATACAATGAGCAGTTCTTC | CSAKGHALYNEQFF
TRBJ1-1 | TRBV9 | . | many | TGTGCCAGCAGCCCAGGACAGCTCCTCCTGAACACTGAAGCTTTCTTT | CASSPGQLLLNTEAFF
TRBJ1-1 | TRBV6-5 | . | many | TGTGCCAGCAGTTACTTACAGGGAAACACTGAAGCTTTCTTT | CASSYLQGNTEAFF
TRBJ2-6 | TRBV10-3 | TRBD1 | many | TGTGCCATTTACAGGGGTTCTGGGGCCAACGTCCTGACTTTC | CAIYRGSGANVLTF
TRBJ2-1 | TRBV7-2 | . | . | TGTGCCAGCAGCGTCCGGGACCGAGCCTACAATGAGCAGTTCTTC | CASSVRDRAYNEQFF
TRBJ1-1 | TRBV7-8 | . | few | TGTGCCAGCAGCTTAAGCGGGGGGCTGAACACTGAAGCTTTCTTT | CASSLSGGLNTEAFF
TRBJ2-7 | TRBV7-8 | TRBD1 | many | TGTGCCAGCAGCACTCGACAGGGCGAAAGACACGGTGTCCTGTACTTC | CASSTRQGERHGVLYF
TRBJ1-1 | TRBV5-6 | . | few | TGTGCCAGCAGCTTCCCCAGGGCGAGAACTGAAGCTTTCTTT | CASSFPRARTEAFF
TRBJ1-4 | TRBV28 | . | many | TGTGCCAGCAGTTTAATCCAGGGTAGAGACACTAATGAAAAACTGTTTTTT | CASSLIQGRDTNEKLFF
TRBJ2-1 | TRBV2 | TRBD2 | . | TGTGCCAGCAGTAGTGGTCGAGCGGGAGGGCTAAGTGAGCAGTTCTTC | CASSSGRAGGLSEQFF
TRBJ1-2 | TRBV5-6 | . | few | TGTGCCAGCAGCTTGGTCCGGGGACGTCCGTATGGCTACACCTTC | CASSLVRGRPYGYTF
TRBJ1-1 | TRBV16 | . | . | TGTGCCAGCAGCCAGAAGGGGATTTGGGCCGAAGCTTTCTTT | CASSQKGIWAEAFF